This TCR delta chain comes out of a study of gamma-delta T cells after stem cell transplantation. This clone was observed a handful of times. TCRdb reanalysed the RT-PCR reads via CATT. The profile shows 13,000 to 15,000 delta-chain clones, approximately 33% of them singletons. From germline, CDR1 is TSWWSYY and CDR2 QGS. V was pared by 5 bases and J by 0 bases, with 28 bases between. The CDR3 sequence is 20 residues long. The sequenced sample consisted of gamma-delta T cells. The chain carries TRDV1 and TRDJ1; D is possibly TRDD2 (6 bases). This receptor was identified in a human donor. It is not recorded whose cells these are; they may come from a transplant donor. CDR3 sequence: CALGPAKWSLPVGDTDKLIF. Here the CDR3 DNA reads TGTGCTCTTGGGCCCGCAAAATGGAGCCTTCCCGTAGGGGACACCGATAAACTCATCTTT.